These 17 T cell receptor beta chains came from one sample sequenced in a study of tumor and adjacent non-tumor tissue in lung cancer. The template was RNA from unsorted bulk tissue. The normal lung tissue was taken more than 3 cm from the tumor edge. The library came from three nested PCR rounds adapted from ARM-PCR protocols. From the multiplex PCR reads, TCRdb called clonotypes with MiXCR, one entry per CDR3 protein. The sample includes 50,000 or so distinct CDR3 sequences, 70% to 80% of them seen just once. Sequenced input: distant non-tumor lung tissue. The receptors derive from a woman aged 55-69 years with non-small cell lung cancer.

Many counts were recorded for this clonotype. The chain joins TRBV28 to TRBJ2-4; the match to TRBD1 covers 9 bases. The CDR3 has 18 amino acids. Germline trimming cut 5 bases from V and 6 bases from J; bases unmatched to any gene: 17. Looked up from germline, CDR1 is MDHEN and CDR2 is SYDVKM. The chain's CDR3 is CASSTDTGGAGRGNIQYF. Written as DNA, the CDR3 is TGTGCCAGCAGTACAGACACAGGGGGCGCTGGTCGGGGAAACATTCAGTACTTC.

Details on this clonotype: Since a much larger clone is just one base distant, this may be a read error. This chain joins TRBV30 and TRBJ1-1; 7 bases align to TRBD1. The V and J ends lost 2 bases and 6 bases, in that order; junction bases with no gene match: 9. Germline loops: CDR1 GTSNPN, CDR2 SVGIG (reference sequence). The CDR3 contains 14 residues. The CDR3 loop is CAWSTGQTVSEAFF. The CDR3 DNA reads TGTGCCTGGAGTACGGGACAGACTGTCTCTGAAGCTTTCTTT.

This chain links TRBV4-3 with TRBJ2-1, with TRBD2 matching 7 bases. J lost 8 bases, V lost 1 base, and 5 bases had no gene match. This CDR3 comprises 14 residues. Germline CDR1 is LGHNA and CDR2 is YSLEER. The CDR3 DNA reads TGCGCCAGCAGCCAAGCTAGCGGAGGCTATGAGCAGTTCTTC. This codes for CASSQASGGYEQFF.

To note about this clonotype: The final CDR3 position lacks the conserved phenylalanine or tryptophan, pointing to a likely read error. The genes are TRBV12-3 or TRBV12-4 and TRBJ1-6; D ambiguous. This CDR3 has 14 residues. Trimming shortened V by 3 bases and J by 9 bases, and 12 bases separated the two germline ends. In DNA, the CDR3 is TGTGCCAGCAGTTTGAACAGACCAAGTTCACCCCTCCACATT. Translation gives CASSLNRPSSPLHI.

On this clonotype: A junction boundary mismatches the germline segment, possibly from a read error. The chain recombines TRBV29-1 with TRBJ2-7; possible D gene TRBD2, 5 bases. The CDR3 consists of 16 residues. The V gene's germline CDR1 is SQVTM and CDR2 ANQGSEA. The DNA of the CDR3 is TGCAGCGTTGAAGGGGCTCCGGACTGGCTGGGTACGGAGCAGTATTTC. This gives the protein CSVEGAPDWLGTEQYF.

This clonotype came up a few times. The chain links TRBV5-4 to TRBJ2-1; the D is unclear. The CDR3 has 17 amino acids. Germline CDR1 SGHNT, CDR2 YYREEE (reference sequence). V lost 4 bases and J 6 bases, leaving 23 bases between the germline ends. CDR3 amino acids: CASSPSSGANLGNEQFF. CDR3 in DNA: TGTGCCAGCAGCCCGAGTTCGGGCGCAAATTTGGGCAATGAGCAGTTCTTC. Supplemented by reference TRBV5-4 and TRBJ2-1, the full variable domain reads ETGVTQSPTHLIKTRGQQVTLRCSSQSGHNTVSWYQQALGQGPQFIFQYYREEENGRGNFPPRFSGLQFPNYSSELNVNALELDDSALYLCASSPSSGANLGNEQFFGPGTRLTVL.

With regard to this clonotype: This may arise from a read error, as a much more abundant clone is one base away. J is TRBJ2-5 and V is TRBV6-5, with D possibly TRBD2 on 5 matching bases. Germline assignment: CDR1 MNHEY and CDR2 SVGAGI. This CDR3 has 14 residues. The CDR3 DNA sequence: TGTGTCAGCAGTTACTCGAGTAGCGAGGAGACCCAGTACTTC. Its protein product is CVSSYSSSEETQYF.

The V gene is TRBV28, the J gene TRBJ2-1, with D perhaps TRBD1 (5 bases). Germline-derived CDR1 and CDR2 are MDHEN and SYDVKM. V lost 5 bases and J lost 4, with 18 bases in between. The CDR3 consists of 16 residues. CDR3 bases: TGTGCCAGCAGTCACCAGGGCCACAGATCGTACAATGAGCAGTTCTTC. It is translated as CASSHQGHRSYNEQFF.

A remark on this clonotype: One end of the junction varies from germline; a read error may be responsible. The rearrangement joins TRBV6-6 to TRBJ1-3; D not certain. Germline CDR1 is MNHNY and CDR2 is SVGAGI (reference sequence). The CDR3 is 16 residues long. In nucleotides, the CDR3 is TGTGCCAGCAGTCCTACTCGGTCATTGGGAGGAAACATCATATATTTT. Translating gives CASSPTRSLGGNIIYF.

A word on this clonotype: One end of the junction fails to match germline, which may point to a read error. The V and J genes are TRBV2 and TRBJ2-2; 8 bases line up with TRBD1. The CDR3 runs to 16 residues. CDR1 is SNHLY, CDR2 FYNNEI, per germline. The CDR3 spells CASKNRTGHPTGELSF. The CDR3, as DNA: TGTGCCAGCAAAAATCGGACAGGGCACCCCACCGGGGAGCTGTCTTTT.

Turning to this clonotype: At one end, the junction sequence differs from germline, possibly due to a read error. The chain joins TRBV4-3 to TRBJ2-3, with a possible D match to TRBD2 (5 bases). CDR1 and CDR2 (germline): LGHNA, YSLEER. There are 15 residues in the CDR3. The chain's CDR3 is CASYPGSRGTDTQYF. For the CDR3, the DNA is TGCGCCAGCTACCCGGGGTCACGAGGCACAGATACACAGTATTTT.

The rearrangement joins TRBV30 to TRBJ2-7, with 7 bases fitting TRBD1. CDR3 length equals 16 residues. The trim removed 2 bases at V and 7 bases at J, leaving 17 bases unmatched. Germline loops: CDR1 GTSNPN, CDR2 SVGIG (reference sequence). In DNA form, the CDR3 reads TGTGCCTGGAGTCCGGGACAGTGGTTGAAGCGAGCTGAGCAGTACTTC. Translated: CAWSPGQWLKRAEQYF.

This clonotype came up a few times. Since a much larger clone is just one base distant, this may be a read error. V gene TRBV7-9 combines with J gene TRBJ2-3, with a weak D call TRBD2 (5 bases). Germline V gene data show CDR1 as SEHNR and CDR2 as FQNEAQ (reference sequence). The CDR3 loop spans 14 amino acids. V lost 2 bases and J 4 bases, leaving 10 bases between the germline ends. The CDR3 is CASSLLSGADTQYF. CDR3 nucleotides: TGTGCCAGCAGCTTACTCAGCGGAGCAGATACGCAGTATTTT.

Remarks on this clonotype: One end of the junction varies from germline; a read error may be responsible. The rearrangement uses TRBV6-6 and TRBJ2-7, with 7 bases lining up with TRBD2. The germline V gene has CDR1 MNHNY and CDR2 SVGAGI (reference sequence). The CDR3 totals 15 residues. The CDR3 DNA is TGCGCCAGCAGCCGCGTAAGCGGGAACTCCTACGAGCAGTACTTC. It translates to CASSRVSGNSYEQYF.

To note about this clonotype: A read error may account for a junction end that differs from germline. The chain recombines TRBV29-1 with TRBJ1-4, with D hard to call. This CDR3 is built from 11 residues. CDR1 and CDR2 (germline): SQVTM, ANQGSEA. CDR3 sequence (DNA): TGCGGCGTTGGGGTGAATGATAAACTGTTTTTT. This gives the protein CGVGVNDKLFF.

Of note for this clonotype: One junction end does not reproduce the germline sequence, and a read error may be involved. The chain has TRBV29-1 and TRBJ1-2; D is ambiguous. From germline, CDR1 is SQVTM and CDR2 ANQGSEA. The CDR3 runs 12 residues. Here the CDR3 DNA reads TGCAGCATTGAAGACCCCGGCCCCGGCTACACCTTC. It specifies CSIEDPGPGYTF.

A word on this clonotype: A read error may account for a junction end that differs from germline. J is TRBJ1-1 and V is TRBV29-1; D unclear. The germline gives CDR1 SQVTM, CDR2 ANQGSEA. CDR3 size: 8 residues. CDR3 DNA sequence: TGCAGGGCCCGGGAAGCCTTCTTT. Protein: CRAREAFF.